The rows below give T cell receptor beta chains drawn from one sample of a study of vaccination and CD4 T cells after COVID-19. TCRdb redid the calling of the PCR reads with MiXCR, one entry per CDR3 protein. The repertoire holds 23,000 or so distinct CDR3 sequences, with more than 30% as singletons. What these receptors recognize is not known. The source material was CD4+ T cells from blood, cultured in vitro, sampled about 7 months after SARS-CoV-2 vaccination. The receptors here all came from a human donor who had recovered from COVID-19. Both conserved end residues are part of each CDR3.

TRBJ1-1 | TRBV20-1 | CSARDIRTGAEAFF
TRBJ1-5 | TRBV6-1 | CASSRQGSNQPQHF
TRBJ2-2 | TRBV24-1 | CATSDPNVVTGELFF
TRBJ2-3 | TRBV7-2 | CASSLDADTQYF
TRBJ2-3 | TRBV7-3 | CASSSDPSTDTQYF
TRBJ1-3 | TRBV5-4 | CASGLQGAGNTIYF
TRBJ1-6 | TRBV19 | CASSYSAGGSDSPLHF
TRBJ2-7 | TRBV28 | CASSSSRLLYEQYF
TRBJ2-7 | TRBV20-1 | CSASSARFPYEQYF
TRBJ1-2 | TRBV4-1 | CASSQQGGDYGYTF
TRBJ1-1 | TRBV28 | CASSSPLGQGGTEAFF
TRBJ2-1 | TRBV20-1 | CSASSGSSYNEQFF
TRBJ2-1 | TRBV7-9 | CASSLANRVNEQFF
TRBJ2-7 | TRBV20-1 | CSARGLAGVNEQYF
TRBJ2-7 | TRBV20-1 | CSASGTSGRERAYEQYF
TRBJ2-5 | TRBV7-2 | CASSFAGPWETQYF
TRBJ2-7 | TRBV5-4 | CASRKTGGAHSYEQYF
TRBJ2-1 | TRBV7-9 | CASSPRLILTSKVYNEQFF
TRBJ2-7 | TRBV5-4 | CASSLRLAGDPYEQYF
TRBJ1-6 | TRBV20-1 | CSARDRRNNSPLHF
TRBJ1-6 | TRBV28 | CASSLWGGNSPLHF
TRBJ2-5 | TRBV15 | CATSSSDQETQYF
TRBJ1-1 | TRBV27 | CASIRGGVTEAFF
TRBJ2-1 | TRBV6-5 | CASSYSEARYNEQFF
TRBJ2-4 | TRBV20-1 | CSARDSLAKNIQYF
TRBJ1-2 | TRBV7-2 | CASSSYDSSRNYGYTF
TRBJ2-2 | TRBV28 | CASTENRGLELFF
TRBJ1-1 | TRBV24-1 | CATRGGTGYTEAFF
TRBJ1-6 | TRBV20-1 | CSARPRGTNSPLHF
TRBJ2-1 | TRBV27 | CASSSPSGRYNEQFF
TRBJ2-3 | TRBV7-9 | CASSLFPAREADTQYF
TRBJ2-7 | TRBV27 | CASSPDRDEQYF
TRBJ2-7 | TRBV6-2/TRBV6-3 | CASSYEGKSRVGF
TRBJ1-1 | TRBV7-9 | CASSFREGLGNTEAFF
TRBJ1-6 | TRBV6-5 | CASSYEGGDSPFHF
TRBJ2-7 | TRBV6-1 | CASSPRDTPYEQYF
TRBJ2-4 | TRBV20-1 | CSAREGAKNIQYF
TRBJ2-7 | TRBV20-1 | CSARKDSYEQYF
TRBJ1-4 | TRBV20-1 | CSARTRSGEKLFF
TRBJ2-7 | TRBV6-5 | CASSYNTNSVSYEQYF
TRBJ2-7 | TRBV27 | CASRRAGPSDYEQYF
TRBJ2-2 | TRBV6-2/TRBV6-3 | CASSYTDTGELFF
TRBJ1-6 | TRBV28 | CASSFRRDSPLHF
TRBJ1-5 | TRBV20-1 | CSAYTGGNQPQHF
TRBJ2-5 | TRBV7-8 | CASSLVPGLAGVGETQYF
TRBJ1-1 | TRBV6-2/TRBV6-3 | CASSRFSGTGATEAFF
TRBJ1-1 | TRBV7-9 | CASSFEGRNTEAFF
TRBJ1-1 | TRBV2 | CASSFQGITEAFF
TRBJ2-1 | TRBV7-9 | CASSFLLNEQFF
TRBJ2-3 | TRBV24-1 | CATSEVTDTQYF
TRBJ2-1 | TRBV19 | CASRLAGVFDEQFF
TRBJ2-1 | TRBV20-1 | CSARGSGSRNEQFF
TRBJ2-3 | TRBV6-4 | CASSPLAGEGDTQYF
TRBJ1-6 | TRBV19 | CASSIGGVDSPLHF
TRBJ2-1 | TRBV20-1 | CSAPTSGSTSEQFF